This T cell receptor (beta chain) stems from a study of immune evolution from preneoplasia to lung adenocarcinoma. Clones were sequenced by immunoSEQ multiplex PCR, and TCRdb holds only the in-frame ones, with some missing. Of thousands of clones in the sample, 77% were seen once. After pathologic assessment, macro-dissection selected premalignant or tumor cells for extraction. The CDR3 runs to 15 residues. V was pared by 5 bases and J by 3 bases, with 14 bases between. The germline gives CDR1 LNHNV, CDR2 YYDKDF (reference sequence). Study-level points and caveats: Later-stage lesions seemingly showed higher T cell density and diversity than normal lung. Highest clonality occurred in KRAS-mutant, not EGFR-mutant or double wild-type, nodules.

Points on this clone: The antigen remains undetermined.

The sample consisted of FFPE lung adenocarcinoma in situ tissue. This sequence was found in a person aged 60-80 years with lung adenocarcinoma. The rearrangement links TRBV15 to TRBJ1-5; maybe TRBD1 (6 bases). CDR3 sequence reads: CATSPTGTFNQPQHF. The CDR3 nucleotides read TGTGCCACCAGCCCAACCGGGACATTCAATCAGCCCCAGCATTTT.